The 14 T cell receptor beta chains reported below all come from one sample, sequenced in a study of blood T cell repertoires in COVID-19. Sequencing used immunoSEQ multiplex PCR; TCRdb keeps in-frame clones, though not all of them. The data contain over 20,000 clones, under 90% of them seen just once; the ten biggest clones take up 25% to 35%. Source material: peripheral blood. These receptors were collected from a human donor in a cohort sampled during active COVID-19.

The rearrangement joins TRBV15 to TRBJ2-2, with 11 bases matching TRBD1. Germline values: CDR1 LNHNV, CDR2 YYDKDF (reference sequence). This CDR3 comprises 16 residues. Germline trimming cut 3 bases from V and 5 bases from J; bases unmatched to any gene: 5. This CDR3 reads CATSRLGTGGTGELFF. CDR3 DNA sequence: TGTGCCACCAGCAGGCTCGGGACAGGGGGTACCGGGGAGCTGTTTTTT.

V usage is TRBV3-1 (or the pseudogene TRBV3-2) and J usage is TRBJ2-4; D is ambiguous. Per germline, CDR1 LGHDT and CDR2 YNNKEL (reference sequence). V lost 3 bases, J lost 9 bases, and 9 bases lay in between. The CDR3 loop spans 12 amino acids. Written as DNA, the CDR3 is TGTGCCAGCAGCCAGGGCCGAATCATTCAGTACTTC. Amino acid sequence: CASSQGRIIQYF.

The rearrangement links TRBV5-6 to TRBJ1-2, with TRBD1 matching over 7 bases. Germline V CDR1 and CDR2: SGHDT, YYEEEE. After removal of 3 bases from V and 5 bases from J, the junction contained 10 bases not matched to a gene. This CDR3 has 15 residues. The CDR3 loop reads CASSSGTAPIYGYTF. The CDR3 region has the DNA TGTGCCAGCAGCTCCGGGACAGCACCTATTTATGGCTACACCTTC.

V gene TRBV14 combines with J gene TRBJ2-2, with TRBD1 as a possible D gene (5 bases). The CDR3 is 15 amino acids. CDR1 is SGHDN, CDR2 FVKESK, per germline. Trimming took 0 bases from V and 0 from J, leaving 5 bases between them. The CDR3 loop reads CASSQDRANTGELFF. CDR3 nucleotide sequence: TGTGCCAGCAGCCAAGACAGGGCGAACACCGGGGAGCTGTTTTTT.

A few counts support this clone. This sequence joins TRBV7-9 and TRBJ1-6, with 7 bases fitting TRBD1. V gave up 3 bases and J gave up 8 bases; unmatched junction bases: 7. CDR1 is SEHNR and CDR2 is FQNEAQ in the germline V gene (reference sequence). The CDR3 runs 15 residues. The CDR3 nucleotides read TGTGCCAGCAGCTTTTTGGACAGGCTCGATTCACCCCTCCACTTT. Translated: CASSFLDRLDSPLHF.

J is TRBJ2-7 and V is TRBV5-1; 13 bases map to TRBD2. The CDR3 extends over 16 amino acids. V trimming: 0 bases; J trimming: 2 bases; junction bases outside the gene matches: 2. Per the germline V gene, CDR1 is SGHRS and CDR2 is YFSETQ. The CDR3 nucleotides read TGCGCCAGCAGCTTGGGGGGACTAGCGGGGACCTACGAGCAGTACTTC. As protein: CASSLGGLAGTYEQYF.

The gene calls are TRBV3-1 (or the pseudogene TRBV3-2) and TRBJ2-5; TRBD2 is a possible D gene (6 bases). The CDR3 extends over 13 amino acids. With 8 bases removed from V and 3 bases from J, the gap between germline ends came to 13 bases. The germline gives CDR1 LGHDT, CDR2 YNNKEL (reference sequence). The CDR3 sequence is CASQRGGEETQYF. The CDR3 nucleotides are TGTGCCAGCCAAAGGGGAGGTGAAGAGACCCAGTACTTC.

The genes are TRBV30 and TRBJ1-5; 10 nucleotides match TRBD1. The CDR3 covers 15 residues. Germline V CDR1 and CDR2: GTSNPN, SVGIG (reference sequence). V lost 2 bases to trimming and J lost 2 bases; unmatched junction nucleotides: 3. The CDR3 region has the DNA TGTGCCTGGAGTAGAGGGACAGGGGGCAATCAGCCCCAGCATTTT. This encodes CAWSRGTGGNQPQHF.

The chain is built from TRBV5-1 and TRBJ1-1; 8 nucleotides match TRBD1. Looked up from germline, CDR1 is SGHRS and CDR2 is YFSETQ. J gave up 4 bases and V 2 bases, and 10 bases lay outside the gene matches. The CDR3 is made up of 16 amino acids. Here the CDR3 reads CASSFWTGQRGTEAFF. The CDR3 region has the DNA TGCGCCAGCAGCTTTTGGACAGGGCAGAGGGGCACTGAAGCTTTCTTT.

This chain connects TRBV7-2 to TRBJ2-1; 8 bases line up with TRBD2. The V and J ends lost 0 bases and 4 bases, in that order; junction bases with no gene match: 2. This CDR3 is built from 15 residues. Germline assignment: CDR1 SGHTA and CDR2 FQGNSA. The CDR3 region is CASSLASGDYNEQFF. CDR3 bases: TGTGCCAGCAGCTTAGCTAGCGGGGATTACAATGAGCAGTTCTTC.

This chain uses TRBV6-4 with TRBJ1-6; TRBD1 is a possible D gene (6 bases). This CDR3 has 14 residues. Germline V gene lookup returns CDR1 MRHNA and CDR2 SNTAGT. V was cut by 4 bases and J by 10 bases, with 14 bases left in between. CDR3 loop: CASSAGAGESPLHF. CDR3 nucleotide sequence: TGTGCCAGCAGTGCAGGGGCAGGGGAATCACCCCTCCACTTT.

This clone was seen once. The chain carries TRBV7-6 and TRBJ1-6; 9 nucleotides match TRBD1. CDR1 and CDR2 (germline): SGHVS, FNYEAQ. Germline trimming cut 5 bases from V and 9 bases from J; bases unmatched to any gene: 11. This CDR3 is built from 16 residues. The CDR3: CASSVTPGQGISPLHF. CDR3 in DNA: TGTGCCAGCAGCGTAACCCCGGGACAGGGCATTTCACCCCTCCACTTT.

In this sample, this clone is medium-sized (0.01 to 0.1%). V gene TRBV7-3 combines with J gene TRBJ1-1; 7 positions agree with TRBD1. After removal of 2 bases from V and 3 bases from J, the junction contained 6 bases not matched to a gene. This CDR3 spans 15 amino acids. Germline CDR1 SGHTA, CDR2 FQGTGA. CDR3 coding DNA: TGTGCCAGCAGCTTAGAAGGGGGCGACGACACTGAAGCTTTCTTT. Its translation: CASSLEGGDDTEAFF.

V usage is TRBV15 and J usage is TRBJ2-7, with TRBD2 matching over 12 bases. Germline CDR1 and CDR2: LNHNV and YYDKDF (reference sequence). This CDR3 spans 15 amino acids. The V gene end was trimmed by 8 bases and the J gene end by 2 bases; junction bases not matched to a gene: 7. The CDR3 nucleotides read TGTGCCACCTCGCCCGGACTAGCGGGGACCTACGAGCAGTACTTC. It is translated as CATSPGLAGTYEQYF.